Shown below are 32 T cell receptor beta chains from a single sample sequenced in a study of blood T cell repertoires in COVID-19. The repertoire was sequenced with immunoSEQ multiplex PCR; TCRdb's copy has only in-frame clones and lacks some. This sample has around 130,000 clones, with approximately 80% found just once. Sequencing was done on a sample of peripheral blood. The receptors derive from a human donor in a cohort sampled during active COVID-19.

The CDR3 loop reads CASNTRDSHYEQYF. In nucleotides, the CDR3 is TGTGCCAGCAACACAAGGGACAGTCACTACGAGCAGTACTTC. The gene calls are TRBV7-2 and TRBJ2-7; 7 bases align to TRBD1. J lost 3 bases, V lost 7 bases, and 9 bases had no gene match. The CDR3 length is 14 residues. CDR1 and CDR2 (germline): SGHTA, FQGNSA. The full variable domain, rest sourced from reference TRBV7-2 and TRBJ2-7, is GAGVSQSPSNKVTEKGKDVELRCDPISGHTALYWYRQSLGQGLEFLIYFQGNSAPDKSGLPSDRFSAERTGGSVSTLTIQRTQQEDSAVYLCASNTRDSHYEQYFGPGTRLTVT.

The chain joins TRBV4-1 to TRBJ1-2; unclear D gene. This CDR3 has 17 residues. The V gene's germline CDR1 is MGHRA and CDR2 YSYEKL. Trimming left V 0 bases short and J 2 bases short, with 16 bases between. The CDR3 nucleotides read TGCGCCAGCAGCCAAGAGTCGAGTCAGGCCGCCAACTATGGCTACACCTTC. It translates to CASSQESSQAANYGYTF.

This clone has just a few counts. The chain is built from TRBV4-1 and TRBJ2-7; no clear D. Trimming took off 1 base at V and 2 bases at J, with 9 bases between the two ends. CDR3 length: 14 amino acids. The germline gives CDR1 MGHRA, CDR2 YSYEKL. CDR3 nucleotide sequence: TGCGCCAGCAGCCAAGTTCAAACGGCCTACGAGCAGTACTTC. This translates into CASSQVQTAYEQYF.

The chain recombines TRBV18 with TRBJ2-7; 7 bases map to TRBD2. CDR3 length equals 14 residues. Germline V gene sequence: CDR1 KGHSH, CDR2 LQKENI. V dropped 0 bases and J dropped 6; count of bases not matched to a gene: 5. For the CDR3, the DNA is TGTGCCAGCTCACCACCCAGCGGGGACCCCGAGCAGTACTTC. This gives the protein CASSPPSGDPEQYF.

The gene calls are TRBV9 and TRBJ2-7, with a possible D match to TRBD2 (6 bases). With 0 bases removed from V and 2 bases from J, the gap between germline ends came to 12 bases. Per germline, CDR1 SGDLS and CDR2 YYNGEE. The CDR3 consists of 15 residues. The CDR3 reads CASSVGIAETYEQYF. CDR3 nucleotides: TGTGCCAGCAGCGTAGGAATAGCGGAGACCTACGAGCAGTACTTC.

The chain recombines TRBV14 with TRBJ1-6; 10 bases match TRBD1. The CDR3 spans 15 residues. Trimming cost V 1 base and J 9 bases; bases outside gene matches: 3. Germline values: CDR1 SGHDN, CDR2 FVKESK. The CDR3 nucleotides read TGTGCCAGCAGCCAAGGGGGACAGGGGAGTTCACCCCTCCACTTT. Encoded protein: CASSQGGQGSSPLHF.

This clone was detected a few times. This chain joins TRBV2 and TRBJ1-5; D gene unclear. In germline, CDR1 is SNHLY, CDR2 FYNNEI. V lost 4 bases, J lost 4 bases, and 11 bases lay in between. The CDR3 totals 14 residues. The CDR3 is CASSVPPRNQPQHF. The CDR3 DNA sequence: TGTGCCAGCAGTGTGCCCCCTAGGAATCAGCCCCAGCATTTT.

The CDR3 region is CASSPPDRGYEQYF. The CDR3 nucleotides read TGTGCCAGCTCACCACCGGACAGGGGTTACGAGCAGTACTTC. The gene calls are TRBV18 and TRBJ2-7, with 9 bases matching TRBD1. Germline CDR1 and CDR2: KGHSH and LQKENI. With V trimmed by 0 bases and J by 4 bases, 1 base remained unmatched. The CDR3 contains 14 residues.

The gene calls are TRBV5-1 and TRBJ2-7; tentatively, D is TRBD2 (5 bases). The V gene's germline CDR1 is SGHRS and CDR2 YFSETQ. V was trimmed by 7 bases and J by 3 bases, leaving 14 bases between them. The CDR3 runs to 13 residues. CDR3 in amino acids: CASSEDSGYEQYF. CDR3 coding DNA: TGCGCCAGCTCCGAGGACTCAGGCTACGAGCAGTACTTC.

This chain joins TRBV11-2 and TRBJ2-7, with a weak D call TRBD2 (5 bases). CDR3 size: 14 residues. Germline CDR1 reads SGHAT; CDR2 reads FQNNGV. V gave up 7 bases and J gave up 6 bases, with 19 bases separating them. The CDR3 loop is CASTEGRTLAEQYF. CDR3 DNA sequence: TGTGCCAGCACCGAGGGCCGGACCCTCGCCGAGCAGTACTTC.

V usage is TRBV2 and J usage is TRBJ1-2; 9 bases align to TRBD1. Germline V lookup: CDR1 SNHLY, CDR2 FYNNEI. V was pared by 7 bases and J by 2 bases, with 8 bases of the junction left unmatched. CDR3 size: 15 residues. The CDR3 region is CASIFTGTGNYGYTF. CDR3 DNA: TGTGCCAGCATCTTCACCGGGACAGGGAACTATGGCTACACCTTC.

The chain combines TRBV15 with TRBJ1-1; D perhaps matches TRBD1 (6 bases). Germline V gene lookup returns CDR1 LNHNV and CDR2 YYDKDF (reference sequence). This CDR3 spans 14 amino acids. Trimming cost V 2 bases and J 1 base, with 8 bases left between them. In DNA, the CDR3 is TGTGCCACCAGCAGAAGGACAGCGAACACTGAAGCTTTCTTT. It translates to CATSRRTANTEAFF.

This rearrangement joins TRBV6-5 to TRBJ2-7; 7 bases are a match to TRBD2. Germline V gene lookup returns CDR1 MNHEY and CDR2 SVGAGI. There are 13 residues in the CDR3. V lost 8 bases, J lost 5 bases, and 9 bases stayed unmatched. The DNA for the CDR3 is TGTGCCAGCGGGGGGAGGGTCAGTGACGAGCAGTACTTC. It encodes CASGGRVSDEQYF.

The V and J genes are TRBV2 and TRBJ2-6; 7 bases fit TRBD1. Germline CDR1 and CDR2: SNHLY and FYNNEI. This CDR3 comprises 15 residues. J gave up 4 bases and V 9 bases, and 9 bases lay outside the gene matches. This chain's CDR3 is CASRRQGAGANVLTF. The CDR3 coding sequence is TGTGCCAGTAGGAGACAGGGCGCCGGGGCCAACGTCCTGACTTTC.

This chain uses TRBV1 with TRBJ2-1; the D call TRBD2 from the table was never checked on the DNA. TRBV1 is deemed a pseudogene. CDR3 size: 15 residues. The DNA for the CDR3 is TGCACCAGCGTGATGGCGGGGGCCCAAAGGGATGAGCAGTTCTTC. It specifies CTSVMAGAQRDEQFF.

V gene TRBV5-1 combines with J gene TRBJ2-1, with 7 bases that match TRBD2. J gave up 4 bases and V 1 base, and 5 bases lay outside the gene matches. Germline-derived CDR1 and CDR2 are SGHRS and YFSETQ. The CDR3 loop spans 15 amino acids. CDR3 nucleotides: TGCGCCAGCAGCTTGACGGGACTATCTTACAATGAGCAGTTCTTC. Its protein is CASSLTGLSYNEQFF.

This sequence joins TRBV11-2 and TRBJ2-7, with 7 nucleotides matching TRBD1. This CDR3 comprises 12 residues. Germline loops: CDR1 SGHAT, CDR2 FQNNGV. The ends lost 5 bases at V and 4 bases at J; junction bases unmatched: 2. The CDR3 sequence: CASSEQGYEQYF. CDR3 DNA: TGTGCCAGCAGCGAACAGGGGTACGAGCAGTACTTC.

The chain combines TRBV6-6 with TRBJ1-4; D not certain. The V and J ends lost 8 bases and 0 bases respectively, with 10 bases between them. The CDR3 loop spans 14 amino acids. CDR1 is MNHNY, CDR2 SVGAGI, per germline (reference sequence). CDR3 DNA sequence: TGTGCCAGCGGTCTTCAGTCAACTAATGAAAAACTGTTTTTT. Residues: CASGLQSTNEKLFF.

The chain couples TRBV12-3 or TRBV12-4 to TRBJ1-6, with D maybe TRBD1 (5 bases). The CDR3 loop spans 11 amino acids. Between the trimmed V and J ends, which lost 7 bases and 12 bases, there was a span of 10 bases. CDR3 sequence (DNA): TGTGCCAGCACTTCCGGGGGACCCCTCCACTTT. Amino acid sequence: CASTSGGPLHF.

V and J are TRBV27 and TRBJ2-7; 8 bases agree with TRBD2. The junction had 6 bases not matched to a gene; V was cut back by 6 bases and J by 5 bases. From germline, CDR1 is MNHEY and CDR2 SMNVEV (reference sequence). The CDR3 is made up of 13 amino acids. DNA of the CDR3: TGTGCCAGCAGCGGGGGGGGTGCAGACGAGCAGTACTTC. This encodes CASSGGGADEQYF.

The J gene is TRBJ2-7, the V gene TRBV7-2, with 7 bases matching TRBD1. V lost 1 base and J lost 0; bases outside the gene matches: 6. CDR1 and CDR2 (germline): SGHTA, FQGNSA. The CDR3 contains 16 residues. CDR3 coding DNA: TGTGCCAGCAGCTTAGTAGGGGGCGGGTCCTCCTACGAGCAGTACTTC. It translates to CASSLVGGGSSYEQYF.

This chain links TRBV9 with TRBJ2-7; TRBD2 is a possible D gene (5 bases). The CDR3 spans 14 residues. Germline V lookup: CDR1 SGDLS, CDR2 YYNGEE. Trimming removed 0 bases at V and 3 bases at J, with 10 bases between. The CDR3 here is CASSVEGEGYEQYF. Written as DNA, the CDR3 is TGTGCCAGCAGCGTAGAGGGAGAGGGCTACGAGCAGTACTTC.

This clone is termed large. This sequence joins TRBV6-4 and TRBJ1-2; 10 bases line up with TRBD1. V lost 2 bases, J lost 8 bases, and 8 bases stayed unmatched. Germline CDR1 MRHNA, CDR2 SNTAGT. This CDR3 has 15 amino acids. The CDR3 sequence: CASSDTGQGIGGYTF. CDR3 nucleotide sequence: TGTGCCAGCAGTGACACGGGACAGGGGATAGGGGGCTACACCTTC.

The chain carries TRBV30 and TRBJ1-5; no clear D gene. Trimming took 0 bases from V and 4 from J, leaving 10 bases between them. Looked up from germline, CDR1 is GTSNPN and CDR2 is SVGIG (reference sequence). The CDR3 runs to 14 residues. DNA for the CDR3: TGTGCCTGGAGTGTAATTCGGTCAAATCAGCCCCAGCATTTT. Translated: CAWSVIRSNQPQHF. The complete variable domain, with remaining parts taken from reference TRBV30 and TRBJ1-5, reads SQTIHQWPATLVQPVGSPLSLECTVEGTSNPNLYWYRQAAGRGLQLLFYSVGIGQISSEVPQNLSASRPQDRQFILSSKKLLLSDSGFYLCAWSVIRSNQPQHFGDGTRLSIL.

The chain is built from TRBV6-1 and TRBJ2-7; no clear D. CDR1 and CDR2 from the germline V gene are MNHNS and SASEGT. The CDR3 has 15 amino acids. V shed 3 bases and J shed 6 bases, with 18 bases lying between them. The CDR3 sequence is CASSDIGRGLSEQYF. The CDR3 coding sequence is TGTGCCAGCAGTGATATAGGTCGCGGTTTGAGCGAGCAGTACTTC.

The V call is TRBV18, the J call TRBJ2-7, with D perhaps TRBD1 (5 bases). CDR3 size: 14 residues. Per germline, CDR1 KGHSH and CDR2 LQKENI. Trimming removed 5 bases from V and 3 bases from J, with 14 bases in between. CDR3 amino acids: CASSLGPSNYEQYF. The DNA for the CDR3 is TGTGCCAGCTCATTGGGGCCGTCTAACTACGAGCAGTACTTC.

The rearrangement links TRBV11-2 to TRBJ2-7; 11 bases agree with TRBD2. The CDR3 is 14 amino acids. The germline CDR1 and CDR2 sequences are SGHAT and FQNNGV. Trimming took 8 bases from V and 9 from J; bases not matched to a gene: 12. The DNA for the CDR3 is TGTGCCAGCTCCGCAGCGACTAGCGGGGTAGTGCAGTACTTC. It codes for CASSAATSGVVQYF.

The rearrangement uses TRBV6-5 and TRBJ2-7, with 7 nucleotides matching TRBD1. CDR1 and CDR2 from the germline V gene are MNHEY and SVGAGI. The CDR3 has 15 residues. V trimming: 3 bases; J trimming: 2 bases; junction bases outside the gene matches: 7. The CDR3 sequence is CASSYKQGFPYEQYF. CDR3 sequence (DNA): TGTGCCAGCAGTTATAAACAGGGGTTCCCCTACGAGCAGTACTTC.

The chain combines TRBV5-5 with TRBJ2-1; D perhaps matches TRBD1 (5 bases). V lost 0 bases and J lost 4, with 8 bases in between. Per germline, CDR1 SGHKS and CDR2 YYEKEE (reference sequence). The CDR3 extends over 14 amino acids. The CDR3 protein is CASSLGGMYNEQFF. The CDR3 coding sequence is TGTGCCAGCAGCTTGGGGGGCATGTACAATGAGCAGTTCTTC.

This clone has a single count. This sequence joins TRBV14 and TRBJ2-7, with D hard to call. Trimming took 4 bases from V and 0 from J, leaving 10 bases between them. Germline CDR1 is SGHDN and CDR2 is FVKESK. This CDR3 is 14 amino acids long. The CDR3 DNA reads TGTGCCAGCAGCCCCACCTTAGACTCCTACGAGCAGTACTTC. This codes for CASSPTLDSYEQYF.

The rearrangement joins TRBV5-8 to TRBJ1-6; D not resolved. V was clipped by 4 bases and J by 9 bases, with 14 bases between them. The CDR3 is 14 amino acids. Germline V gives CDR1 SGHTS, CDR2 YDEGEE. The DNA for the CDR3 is TGTGCCAGCAGCCAAGACATGCGGGTTTCACCCCTCCACTTT. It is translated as CASSQDMRVSPLHF. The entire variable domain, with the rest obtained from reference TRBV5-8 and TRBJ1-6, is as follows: EAGVTQSPTHLIKTRGQQATLRCSPISGHTSVYWYQQALGLGLQFLLWYDEGEERNRGNFPPRFSGRQFPNYSSELNVNALELEDSALYLCASSQDMRVSPLHFGNGTRLTVT.

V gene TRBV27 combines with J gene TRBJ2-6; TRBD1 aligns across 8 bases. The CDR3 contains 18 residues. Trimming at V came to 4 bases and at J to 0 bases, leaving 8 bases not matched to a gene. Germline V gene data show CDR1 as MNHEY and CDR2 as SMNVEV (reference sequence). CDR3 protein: CASSSRTGPISGANVLTF. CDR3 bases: TGTGCCAGCAGTTCTCGGACAGGGCCAATCTCTGGGGCCAACGTCCTGACTTTC.